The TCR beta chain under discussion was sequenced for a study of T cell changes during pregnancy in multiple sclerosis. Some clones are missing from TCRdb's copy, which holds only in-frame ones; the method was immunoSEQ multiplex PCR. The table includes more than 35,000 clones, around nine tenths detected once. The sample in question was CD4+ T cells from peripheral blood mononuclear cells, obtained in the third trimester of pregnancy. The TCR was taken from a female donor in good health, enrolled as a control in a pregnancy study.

CDR3 bases: TGTGCCTGGGGGGAGGGCGGGGGCCCCTACAATGAGCAGTTCTTC. It yields the protein CAWGEGGGPYNEQFF. The V call is TRBV30, the J call TRBJ2-1; D might be TRBD2 (7 bases). CDR3 length: 15 residues. In germline, CDR1 is GTSNPN, CDR2 SVGIG (reference sequence). V shed 5 bases and J shed 2 bases, with 16 bases lying between them. Full variable domain (rest looked up from reference TRBV30 and TRBJ2-1): SQTIHQWPATLVQPVGSPLSLECTVEGTSNPNLYWYRQAAGRGLQLLFYSVGIGQISSEVPQNLSASRPQDRQFILSSKKLLLSDSGFYLCAWGEGGGPYNEQFFGPGTRLTVL.